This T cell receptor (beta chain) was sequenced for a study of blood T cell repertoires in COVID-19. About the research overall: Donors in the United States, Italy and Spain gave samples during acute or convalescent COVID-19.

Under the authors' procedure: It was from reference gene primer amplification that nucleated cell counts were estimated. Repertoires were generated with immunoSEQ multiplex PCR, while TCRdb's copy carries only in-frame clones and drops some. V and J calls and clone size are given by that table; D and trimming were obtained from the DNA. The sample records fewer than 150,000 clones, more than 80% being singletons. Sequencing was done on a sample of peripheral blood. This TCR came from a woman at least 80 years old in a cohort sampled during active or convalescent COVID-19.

CDR3 in amino acids: CASSRAGGTLRDTGELFF. CDR3 nucleotides: TGTGCCAGCAGCCGAGCGGGGGGCACCCTGCGGGACACCGGGGAGCTGTTTTTT. The chain carries TRBV9 and TRBJ2-2; TRBD2 agrees at 9 bases. The trim removed 4 bases at V and 3 bases at J, leaving 13 bases unmatched. Germline V gene sequence: CDR1 SGDLS, CDR2 YYNGEE. This CDR3 is 18 amino acids long. Full variable domain (outside the CDR3, taken from reference TRBV9 and TRBJ2-2): DSGVTQTPKHLITATGQRVTLRCSPRSGDLSVYWYQQSLDQGLQFLIQYYNGEERAKGNILERFSAQQFPDLHSELNLSSLELGDSALYFCASSRAGGTLRDTGELFFGEGSRLTVL.